A selection of T cell receptor beta chains follows, all from one sample in a study of shared T cell receptors in the human thymus. Produced via immunoSEQ multiplex PCR; TCRdb's table is partial and in-frame only. The sample lists some 700,000 clones; 70% to 90% were seen once. These same records also appear under a second study, on human thymus T cells.

Material: thymocytes. The source of these receptors is a girl less than two years old with a congenital heart defect. CDR3s include the opening cysteine and the closing phenylalanine or tryptophan. Each record gives: clone size, D gene, J gene, V gene, CDR3 DNA, CDR3 protein. The D gene is left open where the match is weak. Size is omitted from some rows. Given values are once, few, many or a class for expanded clones.

size: .
D: .
J: TRBJ1-2
V: TRBV6-5
DNA: TGTGCCAGCAGTTACGTCGGAACGGGGTATAATGGCTACACCTTC
CDR3: CASSYVGTGYNGYTF

size: .
D: TRBD2
J: TRBJ2-1
V: TRBV11-2
DNA: TGTGCCAGCAGCTCTAGCGGCCCATTGGGGCCTGAGCAGTTCTTC
CDR3: CASSSSGPLGPEQFF

size: .
D: .
J: TRBJ2-5
V: TRBV27
DNA: TGTGCCAGCAGTTTTCAGGGTTGGGAGACCCAGTACTTC
CDR3: CASSFQGWETQYF

size: once
D: .
J: TRBJ1-2
V: TRBV27
DNA: TGTGCCAGCAGTTCGGTAGCTAACTATGGCTACACCTTC
CDR3: CASSSVANYGYTF

size: once
D: .
J: TRBJ1-5
V: TRBV6-1
DNA: TGTGCCAGCAGGGGTAGACTCCTTTTGAGTCAGCCCCAGCATTTT
CDR3: CASRGRLLLSQPQHF

size: .
D: TRBD2
J: TRBJ2-1
V: TRBV30
DNA: TGTGCCTGGAGTGTACGCGCGGCGGGGGGGTTCTACAATGAGCAGTTCTTC
CDR3: CAWSVRAAGGFYNEQFF

size: .
D: .
J: TRBJ2-1
V: TRBV19
DNA: TGTGCCAGTGGCTTTGGCGGGGCCTACAATGAGCAGTTCTTC
CDR3: CASGFGGAYNEQFF

size: .
D: TRBD2
J: TRBJ2-4
V: TRBV7-2
DNA: TGTGCCAGCAGCTTCGCGGGGGGGGCCAAAAACATTCAGTACTTC
CDR3: CASSFAGGAKNIQYF

size: few
D: TRBD1
J: TRBJ1-1
V: TRBV6-1
DNA: TGTGCCAGCAGTGGGCCCCGGACAGGGGGCTTAAAGACTGAAGCTTTCTTT
CDR3: CASSGPRTGGLKTEAFF

size: .
D: TRBD2
J: TRBJ2-3
V: TRBV27
DNA: TGTGCCAGCAGTTCCCCCGGAACCTTCGGACTAGCGGATGCAGATACGCAGTATTTT
CDR3: CASSSPGTFGLADADTQYF

size: once
D: .
J: TRBJ2-7
V: TRBV6-5
DNA: TGTGCCAGCAGACTACGGGCAGGGGTTTACGAGCAGTACTTC
CDR3: CASRLRAGVYEQYF

size: .
D: .
J: TRBJ2-2
V: TRBV5-1
DNA: TGCGCCAGCAGCCCGCGGACAAATCCCGGGGAGCTGTTTTTT
CDR3: CASSPRTNPGELFF

size: .
D: TRBD1
J: TRBJ2-5
V: TRBV11-2
DNA: TGTGCCAGCAGCTTACACCGGGACAGGGGACAAGAGACCCAGTACTTC
CDR3: CASSLHRDRGQETQYF

size: .
D: TRBD1
J: TRBJ2-7
V: TRBV2
DNA: TGTGCCAGCAGTGAACCAGGGGGCGCGATCACCCTCTACGAGCAGTACTTC
CDR3: CASSEPGGAITLYEQYF

size: .
D: .
J: TRBJ2-3
V: TRBV25-1
DNA: TGTGCCAGCAGTGGCCCCCAGGGTTTCTCTTTAGATACGCAGTATTTT
CDR3: CASSGPQGFSLDTQYF

size: .
D: .
J: TRBJ1-4
V: TRBV4-3
DNA: TGCGCCAGCAGCCAAGAATTCAGGGAATACACTAATGAAAAACTGTTTTTT
CDR3: CASSQEFREYTNEKLFF